This T cell receptor beta chain was captured by sequencing in a study of T-cell reconstitution after alpha-beta-depleted transplantation in children. This clonotype was counted ten times or more. During its preparation, the TCRbeta library received unique molecular identifiers. TCRdb re-called the PCR reads with MiXCR, one entry per CDR3 protein. This table has about 200,000 distinct CDR3 sequences, roughly 7% appearing once. The CDR3 sequence is 15 residues long. CDR1 is SGHTA, CDR2 FQGNSA, per germline. Trimming cost V 0 bases and J 0 bases, with 7 bases left between them. Sequencing was performed on PBMCs, taken before TCRalphabeta/CD19-depleted stem cell transplant. The chain joins TRBV7-2 to TRBJ2-3; D is unresolved. The sequence derives from a boy between 2 and 10 years old with acute lymphoblastic leukemia, due to receive a stem cell transplant. The CDR3, as DNA: TGTGCCAGCAGCTTAGCGGGCTTTAGCACAGATACGCAGTATTTT. Translated: CASSLAGFSTDTQYF. The full variable domain, its missing parts supplied by reference TRBV7-2 and TRBJ2-3, is GAGVSQSPSNKVTEKGKDVELRCDPISGHTALYWYRQSLGQGLEFLIYFQGNSAPDKSGLPSDRFSAERTGGSVSTLTIQRTQQEDSAVYLCASSLAGFSTDTQYFGPGTRLTVL.